This T cell receptor (beta chain) is from a study of T-cell memory formation after mild COVID-19. Study-level background: Clusters were largely donor specific. General study points: Still unconfirmed is whether the second-wave clones peaking on day 37 recognized SARS-CoV-2.

V lost 9 bases, J lost 0 bases, and 8 bases lay in between. The CDR3 totals 13 residues. In the case of this clonotype: Its antigen is unknown.

Libraries for TCRalpha and TCRbeta carried sample barcodes and unique molecular identifiers via 5'RACE. TCRdb recomputed calls from the 5' RACE reads with MiXCR, one row per CDR3 protein. In the table there are 300,000 to 400,000 distinct CDR3 sequences, roughly an eighth of which are singletons. This clonotype was obtained from a man aged 18-30 years who had mild COVID-19 (a few samples of this study predate the infection). Cell type and time point are not known. The sequenced sample consisted of PBMCs or a T cell subset sorted from them (not recorded which). The genes are TRBV23-1 and TRBJ2-2; D is ambiguous. TRBV23-1 is placed among ORFs of uncertain function. This CDR3 is CARVKANTGELFF. The CDR3 region has the DNA TGCGCCAGAGTAAAAGCGAACACCGGGGAGCTGTTTTTT.